The 10 T cell receptor beta chains listed next were all sequenced from one sample in a study of cytomegalovirus exposure and HLA in healthy donors. The PCR employed 60 Vbeta primers together with 13 Jbeta primers. Sequenced by immunoSEQ multiplex PCR; TCRdb stores in-frame clones only, minus some. The sample records around 200,000 clones, just over 75% being singletons. The specimen sequenced was PBMCs. These receptors were obtained from an older woman in good health and CMV-seropositive.

This clone was observed a handful of times. This chain links TRBV2 with TRBJ2-7, with 8 bases aligning to TRBD2. This CDR3 comprises 15 residues. Germline V CDR1 and CDR2: SNHLY, FYNNEI. V was clipped by 6 bases and J by 0 bases; unmatched bases: 7. CDR3: CASRDTSGPSYEQYF. The CDR3 DNA is TGTGCCAGCAGAGATACTAGCGGCCCCTCCTACGAGCAGTACTTC.

The chain couples TRBV9 to TRBJ1-2; a possible D gene is TRBD1 (6 bases). From germline, CDR1 is SGDLS and CDR2 YYNGEE. V was shortened by 2 bases and J by 4 bases, with 9 bases between the two germline ends. The CDR3 has 13 amino acids. The CDR3 spells CASSVGRGYGYTF. CDR3 DNA: TGTGCCAGCAGCGTTGGCAGGGGCTATGGCTACACCTTC. The full variable domain, its missing parts supplied by reference TRBV9 and TRBJ1-2, is DSGVTQTPKHLITATGQRVTLRCSPRSGDLSVYWYQQSLDQGLQFLIQYYNGEERAKGNILERFSAQQFPDLHSELNLSSLELGDSALYFCASSVGRGYGYTFGSGTRLTVV.

This clone showed up just once. This sequence joins TRBV5-4 and TRBJ2-1; 14 nucleotides agree with TRBD2. The germline V gene encodes CDR1 SGHNT and CDR2 YYREEE (reference sequence). V lost 5 bases, J lost 5 bases, and 3 bases stayed unmatched. The CDR3 covers 15 residues. This CDR3 is CASRGLAGGNNEQFF. In nucleotides, the CDR3 is TGTGCCAGCAGAGGACTAGCGGGGGGTAACAATGAGCAGTTCTTC. Looking up the rest from reference TRBV5-4 and TRBJ2-1 gives the full variable domain: ETGVTQSPTHLIKTRGQQVTLRCSSQSGHNTVSWYQQALGQGPQFIFQYYREEENGRGNFPPRFSGLQFPNYSSELNVNALELDDSALYLCASRGLAGGNNEQFFGPGTRLTVL.

The chain has TRBV9 and TRBJ2-1, with 7 bases lining up with TRBD2. This CDR3 has 17 amino acids. The trim removed 0 bases at V and 3 bases at J, leaving 9 bases unmatched. Germline V lookup: CDR1 SGDLS, CDR2 YYNGEE. The CDR3 bases are TGTGCCAGCAGCGTAGAGCGGGACCCCTTTGGCTACAATGAGCAGTTCTTC. Its protein is CASSVERDPFGYNEQFF.

A few counts support this clone. The chain is built from TRBV29-1 and TRBJ2-5; no reliable D call. Germline V gives CDR1 SQVTM, CDR2 ANQGSEA. This CDR3 comprises 12 residues. V dropped 5 bases and J dropped 4 bases, with 11 bases sitting between them. CDR3 sequence (DNA): TGCAGCGTTTCCCCAGGTACAGAGACCCAGTACTTC. Its translation is CSVSPGTETQYF.

The chain employs TRBV30 and TRBJ1-4; perhaps TRBD1 as D (6 bases). The germline V gene has CDR1 GTSNPN and CDR2 SVGIG (reference sequence). V dropped 2 bases and J dropped 8 bases, with 15 bases sitting between them. CDR3 length: 14 amino acids. The CDR3 sequence: CAWSLGRGREKLFF. In DNA form, the CDR3 reads TGTGCCTGGAGTCTTGGGAGGGGGAGGGAAAAACTGTTTTTT.

J is TRBJ1-4 and V is TRBV19; 7 bases map to TRBD1. Unmatched junction bases numbered 4, after V lost 6 bases and J lost 3 bases. The CDR3 consists of 14 residues. Germline V gene lookup returns CDR1 LNHDA and CDR2 SQIVND (reference sequence). In nucleotides, the CDR3 is TGTGCCAGTAGCCGGGGACAGTCTAATGAAAAACTGTTTTTT. It translates to CASSRGQSNEKLFF.

This rearrangement joins TRBV5-4 to TRBJ2-1; D remains unclear. Germline V gene sequence: CDR1 SGHNT, CDR2 YYREEE (reference sequence). V dropped 3 bases and J dropped 7 bases, with 5 bases sitting between them. The CDR3 runs 11 residues. In nucleotides, the CDR3 is TGTGCCAGCAGCTACATGAATGAGCAGTTCTTC. It codes for CASSYMNEQFF.

V is TRBV5-1 and J is TRBJ2-7; 11 bases line up with TRBD2. Germline V lookup: CDR1 SGHRS, CDR2 YFSETQ. The CDR3 has 15 residues. The ends lost 3 bases at V and 0 bases at J; junction bases unmatched: 2. The CDR3 loop reads CASSSGLAVSYEQYF. In DNA form, the CDR3 reads TGCGCCAGCAGCTCGGGACTAGCGGTCTCCTACGAGCAGTACTTC. The whole variable domain, remainder taken from reference TRBV5-1 and TRBJ2-7, is KAGVTQTPRYLIKTRGQQVTLSCSPISGHRSVSWYQQTPGQGLQFLFEYFSETQRNKGNFPGRFSGRQFSNSRSEMNVSTLELGDSALYLCASSSGLAVSYEQYFGPGTRLTVT.

This clone was found a few times. V gene TRBV30 combines with J gene TRBJ1-6; D might be TRBD1 (6 bases). The CDR3 loop spans 12 amino acids. Germline CDR1 GTSNPN, CDR2 SVGIG (reference sequence). The ends were cut back, 1 base at V and 14 bases at J, with 12 bases in the middle. The CDR3 sequence: CAWSGGPGALHF. CDR3 nucleotide sequence: TGTGCCTGGAGTGGAGGGCCAGGGGCCCTCCACTTT.